The present entry profiles one TCR beta chain with its context. This clone's antigen is unknown. No base qualities exist here, and no much larger clone lies one base off it. These data come from a study of shared clonotypes between healthy human individuals (dated by TCRdb to the early 2020s). Looking at the study overall: The cohort comprised a couple of women and three men aged 18 to 49 years. Blood TCR repertoires of five healthy adults were deeply sequenced to estimate repertoire size and the extent of clonotype sharing between individuals. To increase sequencing depth and limit assay-specific biases, different laboratories used diverse techniques to prepare libraries and sequence TCR repertoires. Leukapheresis yielded between about 0.9 and 8.9 billion PBMCs per donor. General conclusions and limits of the study: Because the study included only a small number of donors, the genetic and exposure-history diversity represented was limited. Sampling was restricted to blood, and TCR repertoires in tissue are likely to differ from TCR repertoires in blood. Pairwise subsampling led to the expectation that sequencing depth would affect the degree of clonotype sharing among donors.

The CDR3 holds 14 amino acids from the cysteine to the phenylalanine. The kept DNA is CDR3 alone, 42 bases in frame from the first base. CDR1 and CDR2 (SGHAT, FQNNGV) derive from the germline V gene. V is clipped by 5 bases and J by 2 bases, and the sequence between their germline boundaries is 12 bases long. Using the deep immunoSEQ assay, TCR CDR3 regions were amplified from genomic DNA by multiplex PCR. Extracted genomic DNA from each cell subset was distributed evenly across all wells of several immunoSEQ 96-well plates, and each plate was treated as a replicate. For unsorted PBMC, approximately 300 ng of genomic DNA, equivalent to around 30,000 T cell genomes, went into each replicate PCR. Genomic DNA from unsorted PBMC was sequenced over ten immunoSEQ deep assay plates. Purified libraries were quantified with a Qubit 3.0 fluorometer, sized on a Bioanalyzer 2100, and re-quantified with the KAPA Library Quantification kit. Each immunoSEQ 96-well plate was sequenced on its own single-read 150-cycle Illumina NextSeq 550 flow cell. Per the original workflow: Because only junctional sequences without quality scores were contained in the immunoSEQ output, filtering matching that applied to full-length reads could not be performed. To assign V/J genes and CDR3, sequences were annotated against IMGT germline references using PyIR, a Python wrapper for IgBLAST v1.9. Reads with weak V/J assignments (E-value above 1e-6), missing CDR3, stop codons, out-of-frame junctions, or ambiguous translated residues were removed. V3J clonotypes were defined by identical inferred V gene, J gene, and CDR3 amino acid sequence. To compute the percentage overlap between repertoires, the number of shared unique clonotypes was divided by the size of the smaller repertoire. RTK rarefaction, the Chao1 estimator, and Recon v2.1 estimates of unobserved clonotypes were used to assess repertoire richness. TCRdb mirrors the immuneACCESS table, restricted to in-frame sequences. Some clones are absent from its copies; in checked studies, under half trace to an unresolved V gene, and the reason for the others is unknown. D and trimming were read from the DNA, whereas the V and J calls and clone size are those reported in that table. In all, the sample holds about 490,000 clones, and around 80% of those were seen once. The ten largest make up approximately 12% of the sample.

The donors were healthy, HIV-negative adults with no recently reported acute infections or vaccinations. All donors were Caucasian adults living in Nashville, Tennessee, USA. For unsorted samples, some 100 million PBMCs were counted and genomic DNA was extracted with the QIAamp DNA Blood Mini kit. Blood was collected by leukapheresis, and PBMCs were isolated by Ficoll-Histopaque density gradient centrifugation and then cryopreserved in liquid nitrogen vapor phase. The sample comprised PBMCs. This TCR derives from a woman aged 40 to 50 in good health. Some clones in this sample may be carry-over from other donors' samples. The V and J segments used are TRBV11-2 and TRBJ2-5, with a weak D call of TRBD1 (6 bases match). The base sequence is TGTGCCAGCAGCCCGAGACAGGTACAAGAGACCCAGTACTTC. Its translation reads: CASSPRQVQETQYF.